A single sample gave rise to the 18 T cell receptor beta chains below, sequenced in a study of response to subunit inactivated influenza vaccine. TCRdb reprocessed the RT-PCR reads via MiXCR and lists one record per CDR3 protein. The sample includes roughly 700,000 distinct CDR3 sequences, less than 20% of them seen just once. The sample in question was PBMCs from blood, obtained 12 days after vaccination. These receptors originate from a man aged 50 or older who received an inactivated influenza vaccine.

V is TRBV25-1 and J is TRBJ2-1; D gene ambiguous. The V end was cut by 4 bases, the J end by 15 bases, with 16 bases between. Germline CDR1 reads MGHDK; CDR2 reads SYGVNS. This CDR3 region has 12 residues. Here the CDR3 DNA reads TGTGCCAGCAGTGTTGAATCCCTAGATCGGTTCTTC. Protein sequence: CASSVESLDRFF.

This clonotype came up a few times. V and J are TRBV6-1 and TRBJ1-2, with D possibly matching TRBD1 (6 bases). The CDR3 has 14 amino acids. Germline V gene lookup returns CDR1 MNHNS and CDR2 SASEGT. The V end was cut by 7 bases, the J end by 3 bases, with 15 bases between. The CDR3 spells CASTTGGGHYGYTF. The CDR3 coding sequence is TGTGCCAGCACCACCGGGGGGGGGCACTATGGCTACACCTTC.

The chain couples TRBV20-1 to TRBJ1-1; D is unclear. The CDR3 is made up of 12 amino acids. Per germline, CDR1 DFQATT and CDR2 SNEGSKA (reference sequence). V was shortened by 5 bases and J by 5 bases, with 12 bases between the two germline ends. CDR3 DNA sequence: TGCAGTGCTGGCGGTGGAGGGACTGAAGCTTTCTTT. It is translated as CSAGGGGTEAFF.

The sample holds many counts of this clonotype. The J gene is TRBJ2-3, the V gene TRBV4-3; no definite D call. In germline, CDR1 is LGHNA, CDR2 YSLEER. Deletions cut 1 base from V and 1 base from J, with 21 bases between. CDR3 length equals 19 residues. As DNA, the CDR3 is TGCGCCAGCAGCCAAGGGGCCTCTAAATGGAGATGGGGCACAGATACGCAGTATTTT. This translates into CASSQGASKWRWGTDTQYF.

This clonotype was found a few times. The chain is built from TRBV5-1 and TRBJ1-1, with TRBD1 identical over 10 bases. Unmatched junction bases numbered 8, after V lost 0 bases and J lost 0 bases. This CDR3 is 18 amino acids long. Germline CDR1 SGHRS, CDR2 YFSETQ. The CDR3 DNA reads TGCGCCAGCAGCTTGGCCCCGGGACAGGGGCCTATGAACACTGAAGCTTTCTTT. It translates to CASSLAPGQGPMNTEAFF.

This clonotype was seen only a few times. This rearrangement joins TRBV5-1 to TRBJ1-6; D gene unclear. Trimming left V 0 bases short and J 9 bases short, with 13 bases between. The CDR3 contains 15 residues. Per germline, CDR1 SGHRS and CDR2 YFSETQ. CDR3 amino acids: CASSLERGSGSPLHF. The CDR3 coding sequence is TGCGCCAGCAGCTTGGAAAGAGGGAGCGGTTCACCCCTCCACTTT.

This clonotype was recorded a few times. The chain employs TRBV28 and TRBJ1-5, with 7 bases aligning to TRBD1. The CDR3 runs 16 residues. V dropped 3 bases and J dropped 1; count of bases not matched to a gene: 6. Germline values: CDR1 MDHEN, CDR2 SYDVKM. The CDR3 nucleotides read TGTGCCAGCAGTTTTTCCCCAGGGGGGAGCAATCAGCCCCAGCATTTT. The encoded protein is CASSFSPGGSNQPQHF.

The rearrangement joins TRBV4-3 to TRBJ1-1, with D perhaps TRBD1 (5 bases). CDR3 size: 16 residues. The V gene's germline CDR1 is LGHNA and CDR2 YSLEER. V dropped 0 bases and J dropped 1 base, with 12 bases sitting between them. In DNA, the CDR3 is TGCGCCAGCAGCCAAGATATCAGGGTGGCGAACACTGAAGCTTTCTTT. Encoded protein: CASSQDIRVANTEAFF.

The sample holds many counts of this clonotype. This chain links TRBV20-1 with TRBJ1-2; D gene uncertain. This CDR3 contains 13 residues. Germline values: CDR1 DFQATT, CDR2 SNEGSKA (reference sequence). V was cut by 6 bases and J by 0 bases, with 11 bases left in between. This CDR3 is CSAKGGTNYGYTF. In DNA, the CDR3 is TGCAGTGCCAAAGGAGGTACTAACTATGGCTACACCTTC.

The chain joins TRBV4-3 to TRBJ2-2, with TRBD1 matching 8 bases. V was pared by 1 base and J by 4 bases, with 8 bases of the junction left unmatched. The CDR3 runs to 17 residues. Germline CDR1 LGHNA, CDR2 YSLEER. The CDR3: CASSQGPTGEVTGELFF. In DNA form, the CDR3 reads TGCGCCAGCAGCCAAGGCCCGACAGGGGAGGTCACCGGGGAGCTGTTTTTT.

V gene TRBV18 combines with J gene TRBJ2-1; 7 nucleotides agree with TRBD2. In germline, CDR1 is KGHSH, CDR2 LQKENI. J was trimmed by 6 bases and V by 2 bases; bases with no gene match: 1. This CDR3 spans 13 amino acids. Written as DNA, the CDR3 is TGTGCCAGCTCACCAGGGACTACCAATGAGCAGTTCTTC. It yields the protein CASSPGTTNEQFF.

V usage is TRBV4-2 and J usage is TRBJ2-7, with a possible D match to TRBD2 (8 bases). Trimming stripped 1 base from V and 3 bases from J, with 16 bases between. The germline CDR1 and CDR2 sequences are LGHNA and YNFKEQ. This CDR3 contains 16 residues. The CDR3 DNA is TGTGCCAGCAGCCAAGTCGGGAGGGACAGCCTCTACGAGCAGTACTTC. Translating it yields CASSQVGRDSLYEQYF.

The J gene is TRBJ2-3, the V gene TRBV4-1; 8 nucleotides line up with TRBD2. Germline assignment: CDR1 MGHRA and CDR2 YSYEKL. There are 16 residues in the CDR3. J was trimmed by 7 bases and V by 4 bases; bases with no gene match: 13. CDR3 sequence (DNA): TGCGCCAGCAGCCCGTCCCGGGTAGCGGGGTTAAATACGCAGTATTTT. It codes for CASSPSRVAGLNTQYF.

The chain combines TRBV19 with TRBJ2-3; D remains unclear. Trimming removed 5 bases from V and 9 bases from J, with 15 bases in between. CDR3 size: 13 residues. In germline, CDR1 is LNHDA, CDR2 SQIVND (reference sequence). The CDR3 nucleotides are TGTGCCAGTAGTGCCCCTTGGGATCTCACGCAGTATTTT. It encodes CASSAPWDLTQYF.

This clonotype came up once. The DNA for the CDR3 is TGTGCCTGGAGTGTTATGACAGGGAAGGTCAATGAGCAGTTCTTC. Protein product: CAWSVMTGKVNEQFF. The chain combines TRBV30 with TRBJ2-1; 7 nucleotides line up with TRBD1. The length of the CDR3 is 15 residues. V dropped 0 bases and J dropped 6; count of bases not matched to a gene: 8. Germline V CDR1 and CDR2: GTSNPN, SVGIG (reference sequence).

This clonotype has more than one count but fewer than ten. The rearrangement uses TRBV11-2 and TRBJ2-5; no clear D. The CDR3 spans 14 residues. The ends were cut back, 1 base at V and 4 bases at J, with 10 bases in the middle. Germline lookup yields CDR1 SGHAT and CDR2 FQNNGV. For the CDR3, the DNA is TGTGCCAGCAGCTTAGGTATAGGGCGAGAGACCCAGTACTTC. This encodes CASSLGIGRETQYF.

This clonotype was found a few times. V gene TRBV28 combines with J gene TRBJ2-7; D gene ambiguous. Trimming shortened V by 4 bases and J by 6 bases, and 10 bases separated the two germline ends. This CDR3 is built from 12 residues. CDR1 and CDR2 from the germline V gene are MDHEN and SYDVKM. Here the CDR3 DNA reads TGTGCCAGCAGTTGGGGTTCCCTCGAGCAGTACTTC. It codes for CASSWGSLEQYF.

This clonotype was recorded a few times. The chain links TRBV5-1 to TRBJ1-1; perhaps TRBD1 as D (5 bases). CDR3 size: 14 residues. Trimming left V 4 bases short and J 8 bases short, with 18 bases between. Looked up from germline, CDR1 is SGHRS and CDR2 is YFSETQ. This CDR3 is CASSLNSGTVEAFF. CDR3 DNA: TGCGCCAGCAGCCTTAACAGTGGGACCGTAGAAGCTTTCTTT. Supplemented by reference TRBV5-1 and TRBJ1-1, the full variable domain reads KAGVTQTPRYLIKTRGQQVTLSCSPISGHRSVSWYQQTPGQGLQFLFEYFSETQRNKGNFPGRFSGRQFSNSRSEMNVSTLELGDSALYLCASSLNSGTVEAFFGQGTRLTVV.